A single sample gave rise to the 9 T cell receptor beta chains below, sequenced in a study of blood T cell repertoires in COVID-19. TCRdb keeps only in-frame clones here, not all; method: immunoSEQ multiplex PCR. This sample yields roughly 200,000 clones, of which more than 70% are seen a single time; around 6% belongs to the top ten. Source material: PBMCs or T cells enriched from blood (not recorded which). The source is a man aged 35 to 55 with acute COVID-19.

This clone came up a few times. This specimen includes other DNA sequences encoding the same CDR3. CDR3 DNA: TGCAGCGTTGAAGCGGGGGAAAAACTGTTTTTT. Its translation is CSVEAGEKLFF. The gene calls are TRBV29-1 and TRBJ1-4; D gene ambiguous. The germline CDR1 and CDR2 sequences are SQVTM and ANQGSEA. There are 11 residues in the CDR3. Trimming removed 1 base at V and 8 bases at J, with 5 bases between.

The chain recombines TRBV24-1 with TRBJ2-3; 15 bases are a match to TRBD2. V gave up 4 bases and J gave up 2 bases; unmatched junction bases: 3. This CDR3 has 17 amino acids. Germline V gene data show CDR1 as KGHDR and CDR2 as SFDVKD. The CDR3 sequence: CATSERTSGRATDTQYF. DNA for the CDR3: TGTGCCACCAGTGAGAGGACTAGCGGGAGGGCCACAGATACGCAGTATTTT.

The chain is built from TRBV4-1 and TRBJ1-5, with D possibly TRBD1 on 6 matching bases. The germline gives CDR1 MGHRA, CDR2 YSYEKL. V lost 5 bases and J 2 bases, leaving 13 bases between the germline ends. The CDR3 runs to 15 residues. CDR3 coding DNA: TGCGCCAGCAGCTCACAACAGGGTGGCAATCAGCCCCAGCATTTT. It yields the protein CASSSQQGGNQPQHF.

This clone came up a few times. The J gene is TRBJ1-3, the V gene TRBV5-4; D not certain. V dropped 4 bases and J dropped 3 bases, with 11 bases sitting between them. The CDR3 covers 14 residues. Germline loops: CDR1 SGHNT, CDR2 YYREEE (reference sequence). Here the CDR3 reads CASSRGGVGNTIYF. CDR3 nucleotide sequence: TGTGCCAGCAGCCGCGGCGGGGTTGGAAACACCATATATTTT. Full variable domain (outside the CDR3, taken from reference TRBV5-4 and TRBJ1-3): ETGVTQSPTHLIKTRGQQVTLRCSSQSGHNTVSWYQQALGQGPQFIFQYYREEENGRGNFPPRFSGLQFPNYSSELNVNALELDDSALYLCASSRGGVGNTIYFGEGSWLTVV.

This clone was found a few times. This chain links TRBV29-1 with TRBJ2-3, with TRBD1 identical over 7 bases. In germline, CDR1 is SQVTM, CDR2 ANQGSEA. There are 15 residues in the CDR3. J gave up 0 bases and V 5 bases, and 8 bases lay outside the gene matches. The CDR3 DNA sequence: TGCAGCGTTCCTCCGGGACAGTCTAGCACAGATACGCAGTATTTT. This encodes CSVPPGQSSTDTQYF.

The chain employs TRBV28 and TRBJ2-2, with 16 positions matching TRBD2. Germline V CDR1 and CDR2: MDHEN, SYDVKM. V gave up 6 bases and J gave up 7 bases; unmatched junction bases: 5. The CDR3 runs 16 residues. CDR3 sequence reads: CASRPGLAGGNGELFF. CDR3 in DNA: TGTGCCAGCAGGCCGGGACTAGCGGGAGGGAACGGGGAGCTGTTTTTT.

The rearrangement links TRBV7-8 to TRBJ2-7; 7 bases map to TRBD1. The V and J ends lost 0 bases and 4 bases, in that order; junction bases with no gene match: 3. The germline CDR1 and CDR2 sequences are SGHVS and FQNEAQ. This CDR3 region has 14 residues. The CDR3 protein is CASSLAQGEYEQYF. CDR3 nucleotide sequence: TGTGCCAGCAGCTTAGCGCAGGGGGAGTACGAGCAGTACTTC.

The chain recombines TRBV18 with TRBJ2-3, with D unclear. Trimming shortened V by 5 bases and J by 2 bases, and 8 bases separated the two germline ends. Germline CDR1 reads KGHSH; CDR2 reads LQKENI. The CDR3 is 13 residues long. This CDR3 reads CASSTALTDTQYF. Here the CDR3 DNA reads TGTGCCAGCTCAACAGCCCTCACAGATACGCAGTATTTT.

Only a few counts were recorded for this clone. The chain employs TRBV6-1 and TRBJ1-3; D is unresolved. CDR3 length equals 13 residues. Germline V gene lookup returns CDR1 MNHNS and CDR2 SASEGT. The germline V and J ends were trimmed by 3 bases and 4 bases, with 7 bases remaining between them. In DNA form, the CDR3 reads TGTGCCAGCAGTGAGTTAGTAGGAAACACCATATATTTT. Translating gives CASSELVGNTIYF.